This is a list of T cell receptor beta chains from one sample in a study of blood T cell repertoires in COVID-19. Clones were sequenced by immunoSEQ multiplex PCR, and TCRdb holds only the in-frame ones, with some missing. Here the sample spans hundreds of thousands of clones, about 90% being singletons. The material sequenced was PBMCs or T cells enriched from blood (not recorded which). The origin of the receptors is a woman in her thirties with acute COVID-19. Each CDR3 is given with its conserved first and last residue. Each record gives: clone size, D gene, V gene, J gene, CDR3 protein, CDR3 DNA. D genes are given only for firm matches. Size is stated for part of the rows, as once, few or many counts, or as a class when the clone is expanded.

size: NA; D: TRBD1; V: TRBV29-1; J: TRBJ2-2; CDR3: CSGRTGNTGELFF; DNA: TGCAGCGGAAGGACAGGGAACACCGGGGAGCTGTTTTTT
size: NA; D: NA; V: TRBV7-9; J: TRBJ1-1; CDR3: CASSLFLGNTEAFF; DNA: TGTGCCAGCAGCTTATTTCTAGGGAACACTGAAGCTTTCTTT
size: NA; D: NA; V: TRBV2; J: TRBJ1-1; CDR3: CASSYTRILTGNTEAFF; DNA: TGTGCCAGCAGTTATACCAGAATCCTCACGGGGAACACTGAAGCTTTCTTT
size: NA; D: TRBD2; V: TRBV2; J: TRBJ2-5; CDR3: CASSERVLRGAQETQYF; DNA: TGTGCCAGCAGTGAAAGGGTTTTGCGGGGGGCTCAAGAGACCCAGTACTTC
size: NA; D: NA; V: TRBV6-5; J: TRBJ1-2; CDR3: CATSGGANYGYTF; DNA: TGTGCCACCTCCGGGGGAGCTAACTATGGCTACACCTTC
size: NA; D: TRBD1; V: TRBV18; J: TRBJ1-2; CDR3: CASSPRQGAEDYGYTF; DNA: TGTGCCAGCTCACCTCGGCAGGGGGCAGAGGACTATGGCTACACCTTC
size: NA; D: NA; V: TRBV13; J: TRBJ1-1; CDR3: CASSATRERLKGTEAFF; DNA: TGTGCCAGCAGCGCGACTCGGGAGCGGTTAAAGGGGACTGAAGCTTTCTTT
size: NA; D: NA; V: TRBV3-1/TRBV3-2; J: TRBJ2-7; CDR3: CASSQDWGTSSYEQYF; DNA: TGTGCCAGCAGCCAAGATTGGGGGACATCTTCCTACGAGCAGTACTTC
size: NA; D: NA; V: TRBV6-1; J: TRBJ1-4; CDR3: CASSEKEQTFNEKLFF; DNA: TGTGCCAGCAGTGAAAAGGAGCAGACCTTTAATGAAAAACTGTTTTTT
size: NA; D: TRBD1; V: TRBV7-2; J: TRBJ1-1; CDR3: CASSLGTGALNTEAFF; DNA: TGTGCCAGCAGCTTGGGGACAGGGGCCCTGAACACTGAAGCTTTCTTT
size: NA; D: NA; V: TRBV24-1; J: TRBJ1-5; CDR3: CATSESGKGQPQHF; DNA: TGTGCCACCAGTGAATCGGGGAAAGGCCAGCCCCAGCATTTT
size: few; D: TRBD1; V: TRBV28; J: TRBJ2-7; CDR3: CASSDRVSEQYF; DNA: TGTGCCAGCAGTGACAGGGTAAGCGAGCAGTACTTC
size: NA; D: NA; V: TRBV25-1; J: TRBJ2-7; CDR3: CASSDLPPNEQYF; DNA: TGTGCCAGCAGTGATCTACCCCCGAACGAGCAGTACTTC
size: NA; D: NA; V: TRBV30; J: TRBJ2-2; CDR3: CAWTPPSRSNTGELFF; DNA: TGTGCCTGGACCCCCCCGAGCCGTTCGAACACCGGGGAGCTGTTTTTT
size: NA; D: NA; V: TRBV11-2; J: TRBJ2-1; CDR3: CASSLARGSGFF; DNA: TGTGCCAGCAGCTTAGCACGGGGGTCGGGGTTCTTC
size: NA; D: NA; V: TRBV18; J: TRBJ1-4; CDR3: CASSPGLDEKLFF; DNA: TGTGCCAGCTCACCAGGGCTGGATGAAAAACTGTTTTTT
size: NA; D: NA; V: TRBV5-5; J: TRBJ1-3; CDR3: CATQTRGGNTIYF; DNA: TGTGCCACCCAGACGAGGGGGGGAAACACCATATATTTT
size: few; D: NA; V: TRBV6-5; J: TRBJ1-5; CDR3: CATNPGWGGTSPQHF; DNA: TGTGCCACCAATCCAGGGTGGGGAGGCACCTCACCCCAGCATTTT
size: NA; D: TRBD2; V: TRBV18; J: TRBJ2-1; CDR3: CASSRTRRSYNEQFF; DNA: TGTGCCAGCTCACGGACTAGGCGTTCCTACAATGAGCAGTTCTTC
size: NA; D: NA; V: TRBV2; J: TRBJ2-3; CDR3: CASSDSTSGTQYF; DNA: TGTGCCAGCAGTGATAGCACTTCGGGTACGCAGTATTTT
size: NA; D: TRBD1; V: TRBV27; J: TRBJ1-1; CDR3: CASSSTGGAFF; DNA: TGTGCCAGCAGTAGTACAGGGGGAGCTTTCTTT
size: NA; D: TRBD1; V: TRBV4-1; J: TRBJ1-5; CDR3: CASSRTGVDNQPQHF; DNA: TGCGCCAGCAGCCGAACAGGGGTGGACAATCAGCCCCAGCATTTT
size: NA; D: NA; V: TRBV6-5; J: TRBJ1-2; CDR3: CASSSGDARGYTF; DNA: TGTGCCAGCAGTTCAGGGGATGCGAGAGGCTACACCTTC
size: NA; D: TRBD1; V: TRBV5-1; J: TRBJ1-6; CDR3: CASSSRDRVASPLHF; DNA: TGCGCCAGCAGCTCCAGGGACAGGGTCGCGTCACCCCTCCACTTT
size: once; D: NA; V: TRBV28; J: TRBJ1-4; CDR3: CASSGAGQVEKLFF; DNA: TGTGCCAGCAGTGGCGCAGGGCAGGTGGAAAAACTGTTTTTT
size: NA; D: NA; V: TRBV19; J: TRBJ1-1; CDR3: CASSTPQGMSTEAFF; DNA: TGTGCCAGTAGTACCCCACAGGGAATGAGTACTGAAGCTTTCTTT
size: NA; D: NA; V: TRBV20-1; J: TRBJ1-1; CDR3: CSASGLMNTEAFF; DNA: TGCAGTGCTAGTGGACTGATGAACACTGAAGCTTTCTTT
size: NA; D: TRBD2; V: TRBV7-8; J: TRBJ2-2; CDR3: CASSLVLAGSGELFF; DNA: TGTGCCAGCAGCTTAGTACTAGCGGGGTCCGGGGAGCTGTTTTTT
size: NA; D: TRBD1; V: TRBV5-1; J: TRBJ1-1; CDR3: CASSLASGQPHTEAFF; DNA: TGCGCCAGCAGCTTGGCTTCGGGACAGCCTCACACTGAAGCTTTCTTT
size: NA; D: TRBD2; V: TRBV5-1; J: TRBJ2-6; CDR3: CASSPTSGGAGANVLTF; DNA: TGCGCCAGCAGCCCAACTAGCGGGGGGGCTGGGGCCAACGTCCTGACTTTC
size: NA; D: TRBD1; V: TRBV7-9; J: TRBJ1-5; CDR3: CASSSDRDNQPQHF; DNA: TGTGCCAGCAGCTCGGACAGGGACAATCAGCCCCAGCATTTT
size: NA; D: TRBD2; V: TRBV7-6; J: TRBJ2-1; CDR3: CASSLEVLAGGNEQFF; DNA: TGTGCCAGCAGCTTAGAGGTACTAGCGGGGGGCAATGAGCAGTTCTTC
size: NA; D: TRBD1; V: TRBV30; J: TRBJ1-1; CDR3: CAWSPTGDTEAFF; DNA: TGTGCCTGGAGCCCGACAGGGGACACTGAAGCTTTCTTT
size: once; D: TRBD1; V: TRBV4-1; J: TRBJ2-7; CDR3: CASSHRTGGWYEQYF; DNA: TGCGCCAGCAGCCACCGGACAGGGGGTTGGTACGAGCAGTACTTC
size: NA; D: NA; V: TRBV19; J: TRBJ2-7; CDR3: CASSIVGSYEQYF; DNA: TGTGCCAGTAGTATCGTCGGGTCCTACGAGCAGTACTTC
size: NA; D: NA; V: TRBV24-1; J: TRBJ2-1; CDR3: CATARGANEQFF; DNA: TGTGCCACCGCCCGGGGGGCCAATGAGCAGTTCTTC
size: NA; D: TRBD1; V: TRBV9; J: TRBJ1-1; CDR3: CASSVASGTGFEAFF; DNA: TGTGCCAGCAGCGTAGCTTCCGGGACAGGGTTTGAAGCTTTCTTT
size: NA; D: TRBD1; V: TRBV10-3; J: TRBJ2-1; CDR3: CAIRDRAYNEQFF; DNA: TGTGCCATCAGGGACAGGGCTTACAATGAGCAGTTCTTC
size: NA; D: NA; V: TRBV19; J: TRBJ1-2; CDR3: CASSRGGGNYGYTF; DNA: TGTGCCAGTAGCCGGGGGGGTGGGAACTATGGCTACACCTTC
size: NA; D: NA; V: TRBV5-6; J: TRBJ2-3; CDR3: CASSRVWGPSTDTQYF; DNA: TGTGCCAGCAGTCGAGTCTGGGGGCCGAGCACAGATACGCAGTATTTT
size: NA; D: NA; V: TRBV4-2; J: TRBJ2-3; CDR3: CASSQSLAGGNTDTQYF; DNA: TGTGCCAGCAGCCAATCATTAGCTGGCGGCAACACAGATACGCAGTATTTT
size: NA; D: TRBD2; V: TRBV30; J: TRBJ2-5; CDR3: CAWSVGGGAETQYF; DNA: TGTGCCTGGAGTGTAGGCGGGGGGGCAGAGACCCAGTACTTC